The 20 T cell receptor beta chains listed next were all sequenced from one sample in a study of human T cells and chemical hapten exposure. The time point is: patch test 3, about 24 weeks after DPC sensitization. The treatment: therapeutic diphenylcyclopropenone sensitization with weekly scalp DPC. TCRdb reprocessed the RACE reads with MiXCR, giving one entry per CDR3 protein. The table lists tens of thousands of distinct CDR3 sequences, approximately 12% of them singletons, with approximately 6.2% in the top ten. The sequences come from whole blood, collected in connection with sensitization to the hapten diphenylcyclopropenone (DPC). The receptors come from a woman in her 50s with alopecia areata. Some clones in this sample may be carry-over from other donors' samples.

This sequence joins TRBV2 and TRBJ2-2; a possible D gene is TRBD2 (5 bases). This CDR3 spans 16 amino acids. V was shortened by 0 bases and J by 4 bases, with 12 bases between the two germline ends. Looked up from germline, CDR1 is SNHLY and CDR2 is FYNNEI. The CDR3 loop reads CASSEARGLITGELFF. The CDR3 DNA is TGTGCCAGCAGTGAAGCTCGCGGGTTGATCACCGGGGAGCTGTTTTTT.

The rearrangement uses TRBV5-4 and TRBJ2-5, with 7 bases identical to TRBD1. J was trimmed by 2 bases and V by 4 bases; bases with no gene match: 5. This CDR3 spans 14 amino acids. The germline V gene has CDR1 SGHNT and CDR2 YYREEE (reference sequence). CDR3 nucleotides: TGTGCCAGCAGCCCAGGGACAGATCAAGAGACCCAGTACTTC. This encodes CASSPGTDQETQYF.

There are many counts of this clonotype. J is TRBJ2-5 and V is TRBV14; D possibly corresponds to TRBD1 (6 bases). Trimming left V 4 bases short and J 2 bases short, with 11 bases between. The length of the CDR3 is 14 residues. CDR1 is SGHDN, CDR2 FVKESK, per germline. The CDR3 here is CASSRRGYQETQYF. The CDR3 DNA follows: TGTGCCAGCAGCCGCAGGGGATATCAAGAGACCCAGTACTTC.

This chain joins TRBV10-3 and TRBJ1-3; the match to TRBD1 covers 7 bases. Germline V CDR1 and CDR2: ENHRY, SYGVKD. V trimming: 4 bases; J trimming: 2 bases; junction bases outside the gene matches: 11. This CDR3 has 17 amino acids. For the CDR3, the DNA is TGTGCCATCAGTGGAACAGGGGCGGGAGGGCCTGGAAACACCATATATTTT. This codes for CAISGTGAGGPGNTIYF.

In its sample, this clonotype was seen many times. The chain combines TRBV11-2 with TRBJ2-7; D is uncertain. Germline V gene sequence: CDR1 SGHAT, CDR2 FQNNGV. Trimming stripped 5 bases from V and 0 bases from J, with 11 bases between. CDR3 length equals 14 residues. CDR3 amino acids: CASSPGLNSYEQYF. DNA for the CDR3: TGTGCCAGCAGCCCCGGGCTAAACTCCTACGAGCAGTACTTC.

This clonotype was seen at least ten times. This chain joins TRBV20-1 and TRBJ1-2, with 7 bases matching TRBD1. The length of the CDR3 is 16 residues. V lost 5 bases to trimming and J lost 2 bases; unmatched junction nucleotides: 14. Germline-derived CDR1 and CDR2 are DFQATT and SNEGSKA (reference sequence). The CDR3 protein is CSAPLVGTEGNYGYTF. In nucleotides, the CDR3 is TGCAGTGCTCCGTTAGTCGGGACAGAAGGGAACTATGGCTACACCTTC.

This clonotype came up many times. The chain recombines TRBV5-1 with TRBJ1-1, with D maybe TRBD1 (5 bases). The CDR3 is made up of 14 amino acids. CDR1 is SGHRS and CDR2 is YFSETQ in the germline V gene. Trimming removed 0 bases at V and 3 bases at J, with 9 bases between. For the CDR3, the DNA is TGCGCCAGCAGCTTGGCGCCAGGGTACACTGAAGCTTTCTTT. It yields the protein CASSLAPGYTEAFF.

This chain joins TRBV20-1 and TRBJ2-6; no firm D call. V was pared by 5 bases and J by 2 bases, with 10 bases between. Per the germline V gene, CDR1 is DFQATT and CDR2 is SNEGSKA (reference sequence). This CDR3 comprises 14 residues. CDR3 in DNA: TGCAGTGCTCTGCCATATACTGGGGCCAACGTCCTGACTTTC. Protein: CSALPYTGANVLTF.

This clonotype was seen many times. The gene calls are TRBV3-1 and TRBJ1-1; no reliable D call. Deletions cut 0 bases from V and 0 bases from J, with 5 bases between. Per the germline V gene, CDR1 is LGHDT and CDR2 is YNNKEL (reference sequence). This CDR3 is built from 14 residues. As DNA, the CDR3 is TGTGCCAGCAGCCAAGAAGTCATGAACACTGAAGCTTTCTTT. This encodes CASSQEVMNTEAFF.

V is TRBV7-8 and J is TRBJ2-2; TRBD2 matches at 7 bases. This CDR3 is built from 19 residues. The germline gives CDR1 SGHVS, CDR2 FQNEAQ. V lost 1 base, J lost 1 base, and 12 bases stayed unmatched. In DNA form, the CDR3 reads TGTGCCAGCAGCTTAGAAAGGCTGGCTAGCGGCGAGAACACCGGGGAGCTGTTTTTT. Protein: CASSLERLASGENTGELFF. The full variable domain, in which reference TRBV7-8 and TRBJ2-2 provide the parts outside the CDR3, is GAGVSQSPRYKVAKRGQDVALRCDPISGHVSLFWYQQALGQGPEFLTYFQNEAQLDKSGLPSDRFFAERPEGSVSTLKIQRTQQEDSAVYLCASSLERLASGENTGELFFGEGSRLTVL.

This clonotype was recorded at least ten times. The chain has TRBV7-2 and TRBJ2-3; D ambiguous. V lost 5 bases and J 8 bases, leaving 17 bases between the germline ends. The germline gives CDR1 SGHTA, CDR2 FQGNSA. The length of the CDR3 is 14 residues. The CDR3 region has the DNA TGTGCCAGCAGCCCCACCGTGGGCCCTGGTACGCAGTATTTT. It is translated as CASSPTVGPGTQYF.

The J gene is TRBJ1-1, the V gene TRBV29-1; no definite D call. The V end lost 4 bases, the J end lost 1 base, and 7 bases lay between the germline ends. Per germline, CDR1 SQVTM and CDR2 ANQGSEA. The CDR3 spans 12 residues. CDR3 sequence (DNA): TGCAGCGTTGGGCATGAGAACACTGAAGCTTTCTTT. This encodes CSVGHENTEAFF.

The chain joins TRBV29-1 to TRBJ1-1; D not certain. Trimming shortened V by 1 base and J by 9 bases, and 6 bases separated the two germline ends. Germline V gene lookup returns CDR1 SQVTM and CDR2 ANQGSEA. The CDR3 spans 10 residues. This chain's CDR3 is CSVEGLQAFF. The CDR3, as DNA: TGCAGCGTTGAAGGACTTCAAGCTTTCTTT.

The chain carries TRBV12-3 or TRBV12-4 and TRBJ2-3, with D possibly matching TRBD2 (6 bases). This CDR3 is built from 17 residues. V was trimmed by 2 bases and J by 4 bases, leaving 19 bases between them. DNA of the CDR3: TGTGCCAGCAGTTTATGGAGGGGAGATTGGTCCCCAGATACGCAGTATTTT. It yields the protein CASSLWRGDWSPDTQYF.

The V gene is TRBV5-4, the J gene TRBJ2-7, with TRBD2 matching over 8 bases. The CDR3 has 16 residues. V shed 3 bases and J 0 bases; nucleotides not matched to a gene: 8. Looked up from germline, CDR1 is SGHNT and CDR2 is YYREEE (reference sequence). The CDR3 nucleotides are TGTGCCAGCAGCTCCGGAATAGCGGGACCCTCCTACGAGCAGTACTTC. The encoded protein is CASSSGIAGPSYEQYF.

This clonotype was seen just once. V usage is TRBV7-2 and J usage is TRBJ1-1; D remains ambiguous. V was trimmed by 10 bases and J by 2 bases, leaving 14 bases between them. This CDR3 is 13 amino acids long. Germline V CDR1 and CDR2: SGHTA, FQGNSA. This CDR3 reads CATTRMGNTEAFF. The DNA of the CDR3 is TGTGCCACCACCCGTATGGGAAACACTGAAGCTTTCTTT.

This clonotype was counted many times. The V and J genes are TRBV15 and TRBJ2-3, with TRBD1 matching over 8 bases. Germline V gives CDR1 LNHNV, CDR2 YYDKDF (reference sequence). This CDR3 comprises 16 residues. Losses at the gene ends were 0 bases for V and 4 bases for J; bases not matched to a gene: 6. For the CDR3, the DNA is TGTGCCACCAGCAGAGATCGGACAGGGTTCCCAGATACGCAGTATTTT. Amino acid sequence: CATSRDRTGFPDTQYF. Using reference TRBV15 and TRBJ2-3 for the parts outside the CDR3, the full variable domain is DAMVIQNPRYQVTQFGKPVTLSCSQTLNHNVMYWYQQKSSQAPKLLFHYYDKDFNNEADTPDNFQSRRPNTSFCFLDIRSPGLGDTAMYLCATSRDRTGFPDTQYFGPGTRLTVL.

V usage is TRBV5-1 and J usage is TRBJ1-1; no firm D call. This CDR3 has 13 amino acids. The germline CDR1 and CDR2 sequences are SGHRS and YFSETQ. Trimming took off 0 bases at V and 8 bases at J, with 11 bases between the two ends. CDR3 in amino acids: CASSLEVGFEAFF. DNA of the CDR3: TGCGCCAGCAGCTTGGAAGTGGGTTTCGAAGCTTTCTTT.

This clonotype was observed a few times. The CDR3 bases are TGTGCCAGCAGTTTTCGGTCGGATGATAATTCACCCCTCCACTTT. Protein: CASSFRSDDNSPLHF. The rearrangement links TRBV12-3 or TRBV12-4 to TRBJ1-6; D not certain. The CDR3 length is 15 residues. The ends were cut back, 3 bases at V and 5 bases at J, with 11 bases in the middle.

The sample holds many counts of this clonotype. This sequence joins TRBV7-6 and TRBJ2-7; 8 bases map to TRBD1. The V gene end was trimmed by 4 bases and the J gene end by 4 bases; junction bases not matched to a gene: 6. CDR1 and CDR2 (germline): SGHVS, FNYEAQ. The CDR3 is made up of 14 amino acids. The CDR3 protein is CASSSGTGVYEQYF. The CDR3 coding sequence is TGTGCCAGCAGCTCCGGGACAGGAGTTTACGAGCAGTACTTC. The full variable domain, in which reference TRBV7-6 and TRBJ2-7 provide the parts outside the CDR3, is GAGVSQSPRYKVTKRGQDVALRCDPISGHVSLYWYRQALGQGPEFLTYFNYEAQQDKSGLPNDRFSAERPEGSISTLTIQRTEQRDSAMYRCASSSGTGVYEQYFGPGTRLTVT.